This T cell receptor beta chain was profiled in a study of PD-1 blockade in classical Hodgkin lymphoma. Findings and limits, study-wide: Complete responders' baseline diversity resembled that of newly diagnosed patients. Sources of repertoire differences remain undefined, possibly disease activity or prior therapy. CD4+ TCR diversity, unlike CD8+, climbed significantly by C4D1.

The V gene's germline CDR1 is SGHRS and CDR2 YFSETQ. The CDR3 has 14 amino acids. The germline V and J ends were trimmed by 7 bases and 0 bases, with 13 bases remaining between them. Clones were read by immunoSEQ multiplex PCR, and TCRdb kept only the in-frame ones, dropping some. Of tens of thousands of clones detected, 87% appear once; the ten largest clones hold roughly 8.7%. This clone was counted a single time. The antigen is not known. Noted time point: cycle 4 day 1 (C4D1), after more than 5 weeks of nivolumab. Each and every patient relapsed after autologous stem cell transplantation, and patients got differing brentuximab vedotin exposure.

The V and J genes are TRBV5-1 and TRBJ1-1; D gene ambiguous. The source was peripheral blood mononuclear cells (PBMCs), collected before the fourth cycle of nivolumab. This clonotype was sampled from a human donor with classical Hodgkin lymphoma. The CDR3 nucleotides are TGCGCCAGCGGGCGCGGGATCCTGAACACTGAAGCTTTCTTT. This gives the protein CASGRGILNTEAFF.